This TCR beta chain was profiled in a study of early T cells in non-severe SARS-CoV-2 infection. Study background: Sequenced material consisted of bulk RNA (from unsorted whole blood), and chains were unpaired.

This clonotype came up many times. No antigen is known for it. Individual cDNA molecules were tagged with unique molecular identifiers, the study reported. Each CDR3 protein is one row after TCRdb ran MiXCR on the 5' RACE reads. Of around 27,000 distinct CDR3 sequences in the sample, 3.9% were seen once. Study observations and caveats: Comparison of clonotypes with VDJdb favored anti-spike CD8 responses while missing private and CD4 specificities.

The origin of this receptor is an adult who was a healthcare worker with PCR-confirmed SARS-CoV-2 infection or an uninfected control (not recorded which). The material sequenced was whole blood.

CDR3 sequence (DNA): TGCAGCGTTCGGGGTGAAGACTATGGCTACACCTTC. It translates to CSVRGEDYGYTF. The genes are TRBV29-1 and TRBJ1-2; D gene uncertain. CDR1 is SQVTM and CDR2 is ANQGSEA in the germline V gene. CDR3 size: 12 residues. Between the trimmed V and J ends, which lost 5 bases and 3 bases, there was a span of 10 bases.